A selection of T cell receptor beta chains follows, all from one sample in a study of cytomegalovirus exposure and HLA in healthy donors. This table comes from immunoSEQ multiplex PCR, and its TCRdb copy is limited to in-frame clones, with some not included. This table has about 77,000 clones, 78% appearing once. Sequenced sample: PBMCs. These receptors were taken from a man aged 35 to 55 in good health and CMV-seronegative. Each CDR3 is given with its conserved first and last residue. A D gene is named only where the DNA matches it firmly. Clone size is given for some rows only: seen once, a few or many times, or a class if the clone is expanded.

j_call clone_size d_call v_call cdr3_nt cdr3_aa
TRBJ1-2 - - TRBV5-1 TGCGCCAGCAGCTTGCCAGAGGGTGGCTACACCTTC CASSLPEGGYTF
TRBJ1-3 - - TRBV5-1 TGCGCCAGCAGCATGGACGGTGGAAACACCATATATTTT CASSMDGGNTIYF
TRBJ1-2 - TRBD1 TRBV28 TGTGCCAGCAGCCCGGGGACAGTCGGTGGCTACACCTTC CASSPGTVGGYTF
TRBJ1-1 - - TRBV19 TGTGCCAGTTCCTTTTTACAGGGATTAGCTTTCTTT CASSFLQGLAFF
TRBJ2-4 - - TRBV5-1 TGCGCCAGCAGCCGGGAAGGGAATGTGGCCAAAAACATTCAGTACTTC CASSREGNVAKNIQYF
TRBJ2-1 - - TRBV11-2 TGTGCCAGCAGCTTAGTTGCCGAGACAGTCTCCTACAATGAGCAGTTCTTC CASSLVAETVSYNEQFF
TRBJ2-2 - TRBD1 TRBV5-1 TGCGCCAGCAACCTGGGACAGGGTAACACCGGGGAGCTGTTTTTT CASNLGQGNTGELFF
TRBJ2-2 - TRBD1 TRBV6-5 TGTGCCAGCAGTTACTCTCCAGGGGGTGCCGGGGAGCTGTTTTTT CASSYSPGGAGELFF
TRBJ2-5 - TRBD1 TRBV5-4 TGTGCCAGCAGCACTAACAGGGGTAAAGAGACCCAGTACTTC CASSTNRGKETQYF
TRBJ2-7 - TRBD1 TRBV11-2 TGTGCCAGCAGCCCCGGGACAGGGATCTACGAGCAGTACTTC CASSPGTGIYEQYF
TRBJ2-1 - TRBD2 TRBV5-4 TGTGCCAGCAGCTTTCTGGGAGGGTCGGGCAATGAGCAGTTCTTC CASSFLGGSGNEQFF
TRBJ2-3 - - TRBV7-9 TGTGCCAGCAGCCCCATAGGGGCGAGCACAGATACGCAGTATTTT CASSPIGASTDTQYF
TRBJ2-3 - TRBD2 TRBV10-3 TGTGCCATCAGGGAGCTGCGGGGGACCTCCACAGATACGCAGTATTTT CAIRELRGTSTDTQYF
TRBJ1-1 few TRBD1 TRBV5-4 TGTGCCAGCAGCTTTAACAGGGGCACTGAAGCTTTCTTT CASSFNRGTEAFF
TRBJ1-2 - - TRBV2 TGTGCCAGCAGCGAACAGGGTCCCTATGGCTACACCTTC CASSEQGPYGYTF
TRBJ1-4 - - TRBV5-1 TGCGCCAGCAGCTTGGGCAGGGGAAATCGTCACTCTGCAGAAAAACTGTTTTTT CASSLGRGNRHSAEKLFF
TRBJ2-3 - TRBD2 TRBV6-5 TGTGCCAGCAGACTTAGCGGGGGGGAGCGGAATACGCAGTATTTT CASRLSGGERNTQYF
TRBJ1-2 - TRBD1 TRBV29-1 TGCAGCGTCGCCGGACAGGGAGGTGATGGCTACACCTTC CSVAGQGGDGYTF
TRBJ2-1 - TRBD2 TRBV4-1 TGCGCCAGCAGCCGCGGACTAGCGGGGGTCAGCTCCTACAATGAGCAGTTCTTC CASSRGLAGVSSYNEQFF
TRBJ2-5 - TRBD2 TRBV2 TGTGCCGCTAGTAAGACTAGCGGGGGGGCCGGGACCCAGTACTTC CAASKTSGGAGTQYF
TRBJ2-3 - TRBD2 TRBV13 TGTGCCAGCAGCCCCGGGACTAGCGGGCGTTATACGCAGTATTTT CASSPGTSGRYTQYF
TRBJ2-1 - - TRBV11-1 TGTGCCAGCAGCTCCCTGGGGCCGGGGGATGAGCAGTTCTTC CASSSLGPGDEQFF
TRBJ2-3 - TRBD1 TRBV2 TGTGCCAGCAGTGTTGGACAGGGGGCTGGGGATACGCAGTATTTT CASSVGQGAGDTQYF
TRBJ2-2 - - TRBV7-9 TGTTCCAGCAGCCCTAGATCTGGGCCAGGGGGAGGCACCGGGGAGCTGTTTTTT CSSSPRSGPGGGTGELFF
TRBJ2-7 - - TRBV2 TGTGCCTCGGCAGGGATCGACGAGCAGTACTTC CASAGIDEQYF
TRBJ2-7 - TRBD2 TRBV9 TGTGCCAGCAGCCCCGGGACTAGCGGGGGGCTCGGCGAGCAGTACTTC CASSPGTSGGLGEQYF
TRBJ2-7 few TRBD2 TRBV2 TGTGCCAGCAGTGAAGGCAGGTTAGCGGGGGGCTTGGGCGAGCAGTACTTC CASSEGRLAGGLGEQYF
TRBJ1-5 - TRBD1 TRBV27 TGTGCCAGCAGTCCCGGGACAGGTAGGAGGGATCAGCCCCAGCATTTT CASSPGTGRRDQPQHF
TRBJ1-5 - - TRBV6-6 TGTGCCAGCAGTTCATATCAGCCCCAGCATTTT CASSSYQPQHF
TRBJ2-2 - - TRBV2 TGTGCCAGCAGCCCAGGGCACCCCCAGGGGACCCTGACGAACACCGGGGAGCTGTTTTTT CASSPGHPQGTLTNTGELFF
TRBJ2-7 - - TRBV10-3 TGTGCCATCAGTGAGTCGACCAGGGCGGACTACGAGCAGTACTTC CAISESTRADYEQYF
TRBJ2-2 - - TRBV9 TGTGCCAGCAGCGTTAGGGGTACCACCGGGGAGCTGTTTTTT CASSVRGTTGELFF
TRBJ1-4 - - TRBV25-1 TGTGCCAGCAGTGAATATCGGGGGAATAATGAAAAACTGTTTTTT CASSEYRGNNEKLFF